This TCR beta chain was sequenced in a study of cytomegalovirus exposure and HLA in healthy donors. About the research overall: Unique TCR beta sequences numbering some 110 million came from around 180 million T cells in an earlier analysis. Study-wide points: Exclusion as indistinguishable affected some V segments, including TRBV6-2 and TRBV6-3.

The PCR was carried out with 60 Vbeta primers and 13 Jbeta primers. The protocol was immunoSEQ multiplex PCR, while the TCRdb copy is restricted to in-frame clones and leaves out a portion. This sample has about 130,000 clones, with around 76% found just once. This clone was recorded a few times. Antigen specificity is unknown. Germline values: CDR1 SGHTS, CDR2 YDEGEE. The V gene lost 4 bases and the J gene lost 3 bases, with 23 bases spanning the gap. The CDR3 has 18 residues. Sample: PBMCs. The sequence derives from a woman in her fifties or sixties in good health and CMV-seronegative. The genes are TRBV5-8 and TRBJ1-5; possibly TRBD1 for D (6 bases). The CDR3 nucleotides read TGTGCCAGCAGCCCTGGGGGCAGCCTGATAAGCCACAATCAGCCCCAGCATTTT. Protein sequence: CASSPGGSLISHNQPQHF.